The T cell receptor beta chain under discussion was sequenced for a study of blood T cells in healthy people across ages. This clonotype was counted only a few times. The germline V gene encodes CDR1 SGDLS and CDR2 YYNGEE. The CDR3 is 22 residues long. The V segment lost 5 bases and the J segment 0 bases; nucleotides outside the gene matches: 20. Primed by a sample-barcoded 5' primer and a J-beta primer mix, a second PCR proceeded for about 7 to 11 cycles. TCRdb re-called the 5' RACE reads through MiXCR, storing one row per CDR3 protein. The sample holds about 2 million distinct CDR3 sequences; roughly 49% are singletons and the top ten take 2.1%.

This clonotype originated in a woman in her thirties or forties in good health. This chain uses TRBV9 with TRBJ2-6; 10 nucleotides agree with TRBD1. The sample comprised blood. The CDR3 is CASSVGPSPVGDRGSGANVLTF. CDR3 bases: TGTGCCAGCAGTGTTGGGCCCTCTCCTGTGGGGGACAGGGGCTCTGGGGCCAACGTCCTGACTTTC.